Each of the 6 T cell receptor beta chains below was sequenced from the same sample in a study of Graves' ophthalmopathy and Graves' hyperthyroidism. RNA transcripts yielded amplified TCR beta CDR3 regions. HTBI primers served in a first-round RT-PCR, which a second-round multiplex PCR followed. TCRdb itself ran the multiplex PCR reads through MiXCR, one entry per CDR3 protein. The sample holds 240,000 or so distinct CDR3 sequences, 45% to 55% seen once. Sequenced: peripheral blood. These receptor sequences come from an adult man with Graves' ophthalmopathy.

This chain links TRBV24-1 with TRBJ1-2, with D uncertain. Per the germline V gene, CDR1 is KGHDR and CDR2 is SFDVKD. This CDR3 spans 15 amino acids. Trimming took 3 bases from V and 0 from J, leaving 10 bases between them. The CDR3 coding sequence is TGTGCCACCAGTGATCCTGGGCCCGCTAACTATGGCTACACCTTC. Protein product: CATSDPGPANYGYTF.

Details on this clonotype: A clone one base away is much larger, so this may be a read error. V is TRBV5-6 and J is TRBJ2-7, with unresolved D. Between the trimmed V and J ends, which lost 2 bases and 9 bases, there was a span of 12 bases. CDR3 length equals 12 residues. Per the germline V gene, CDR1 is SGHDT and CDR2 is YYEEEE. The CDR3 coding sequence is TGTGCCAGCAGCTTTGTGGAAGACGGGCAGTACTTC. Translation gives CASSFVEDGQYF.

V gene TRBV29-1 combines with J gene TRBJ1-4; a possible D gene is TRBD1 (5 bases). CDR1 SQVTM and CDR2 ANQGSEA come from the germline V gene. V shed 1 base and J shed 3 bases, with 12 bases lying between them. The CDR3 extends over 15 amino acids. Written as DNA, the CDR3 is TGCAGCGTTGAAGCCCCCGGGGGAGCTAATGAAAAACTGTTTTTT. Protein product: CSVEAPGGANEKLFF.

The rearrangement joins TRBV24-1 to TRBJ2-6; possible D gene TRBD2, 6 bases. The CDR3 consists of 16 residues. CDR1 KGHDR and CDR2 SFDVKD come from the germline V gene. Trimming stripped 4 bases from V and 0 bases from J, with 9 bases between. The CDR3 nucleotides are TGTGCCACCAGTGACTGGGGAGGCTCTGGGGCCAACGTCCTGACTTTC. The encoded protein is CATSDWGGSGANVLTF.

This clonotype was counted once. The junction departs from the called germline gene at one end, perhaps through a read error. This chain connects TRBV20-1 to TRBJ1-2; D is unclear. The CDR3 length is 11 residues. CDR1 is DFQATT, CDR2 SNEGSKA, per germline (reference sequence). Written as DNA, the CDR3 is TGCAGTGCAGGGCGCGACTATAGCTACACCTTC. As protein: CSAGRDYSYTF.

The chain carries TRBV20-1 and TRBJ1-2; D is undetermined. The germline CDR1 and CDR2 sequences are DFQATT and SNEGSKA (reference sequence). The CDR3 extends over 15 amino acids. V gave up 6 bases and J gave up 5 bases, with 22 bases separating them. CDR3 sequence (DNA): TGCAGTGCCACCCTAGGAGGGCGTGCCGGGTATGGCTACACCTTC. This codes for CSATLGGRAGYGYTF.